The rows below give T cell receptor beta chains drawn from one sample of a study of technical replicates of blood from a handful of donors. Libraries were prepared by immunoSEQ multiplex PCR; TCRdb keeps only in-frame clonotypes and omits some of them. The table includes approximately 79,000 clones, around 97% detected once. Specimen: T cells isolated from PBMCs. Receptor source: a human donor in good health. Each CDR3 is given with its conserved first and last residue. Fields, in order: J gene, D gene, clone size, V gene, CDR3 DNA, CDR3 protein. D genes are given only for firm matches. Not all rows give a size; the values are once, few, many and, for expanded clones, a class.

TRBJ1-1 | NA | NA | TRBV10-3 | TGTGCCATCAGTGAGGGCGTTGCGGGAGAAGGCACTGAAGCTTTCTTT | CAISEGVAGEGTEAFF
TRBJ2-2 | NA | NA | TRBV11-3 | TGTGCCAGCAGCTTAGGTCTAGGGAGAGACACCGGGGAGCTGTTTTTT | CASSLGLGRDTGELFF
TRBJ2-2 | NA | NA | TRBV18 | TGTGCCAGCTCACCAGCTGGGACTTTGAACACCGGGGAGCTGTTTTTT | CASSPAGTLNTGELFF
TRBJ1-2 | NA | NA | TRBV29-1 | TGCAGCGTTGGAAATTCGGGTCAGGGCGGCTACACCTTC | CSVGNSGQGGYTF
TRBJ2-7 | NA | NA | TRBV7-2 | TGTGCCAGCAGCTTAGGCAGTCTTGGTTACGAGCAGTACTTC | CASSLGSLGYEQYF
TRBJ2-7 | TRBD2 | NA | TRBV5-4 | TGTGCCAGCAGCATGTGGACTAGCGGCGACGAGCAGTACTTC | CASSMWTSGDEQYF
TRBJ1-1 | NA | NA | TRBV21-1 | TGTGCCAGCAGCGTGCCGGGACAGGGGGTGTCGGAAACTGAAGCTTTCTTT | CASSVPGQGVSETEAFF
TRBJ2-1 | TRBD2 | once | TRBV19 | TGTGCCAGTAGTATAGGGGCGGGAGGGCTCAATGAGCAGTTCTTC | CASSIGAGGLNEQFF
TRBJ2-3 | NA | NA | TRBV15 | TGTGCCACCAGCCGCGTCCCACTAATCACAGATACGCAGTATTTT | CATSRVPLITDTQYF
TRBJ2-7 | NA | NA | TRBV7-9 | TGTGCCAGCAGCTTAGTCGACAGACCCCGGGACTCCCCCTACGAGCAGTACTTC | CASSLVDRPRDSPYEQYF
TRBJ2-7 | TRBD2 | NA | TRBV7-9 | TGTGCCAGCAGCTCCGGGACTAGCGGGAGCGAGCAGTACTTC | CASSSGTSGSEQYF
TRBJ1-1 | NA | NA | TRBV27 | TGTGCCAGCAGTTTATCATCGGGGGACACTGAAGCTTTCTTT | CASSLSSGDTEAFF
TRBJ2-7 | NA | NA | TRBV2 | TGTGCCAGTGGACACAGAGAAACCTACGAGCAGTACTTC | CASGHRETYEQYF
TRBJ2-5 | NA | NA | TRBV29-1 | TGCAGCGTTGAAGATCCCGATCTTGGAGGGGGGGAAGAGACCCAGTACTTC | CSVEDPDLGGGEETQYF
TRBJ2-5 | TRBD1 | NA | TRBV30 | TGTGCGTGGTTGTGGGGCGGACAGGAGGAGACCCAGTACTTC | CAWLWGGQEETQYF
TRBJ1-1 | NA | NA | TRBV6-4 | TGTGCCAGCAGTGGGGGGGGTGAAGCTTTCTTT | CASSGGGEAFF
TRBJ2-7 | TRBD2 | NA | TRBV7-6 | TGTGCCAGCAGCTTAAGCGGGATCTCCTACGAGCAGTACTTC | CASSLSGISYEQYF
TRBJ2-1 | TRBD1 | NA | TRBV28 | TGTGCCACCGACAGGGCCGGCCGTGAGCAGTTCTTC | CATDRAGREQFF
TRBJ2-7 | NA | NA | TRBV11-1 | TGTGCCAGCAGTCACGCCGGGGGCTCCTACGAGCAGTACTTC | CASSHAGGSYEQYF
TRBJ1-2 | TRBD1 | NA | TRBV19 | TGTGCCAGTAGTATAGGCGGGACAGGGGTTTTCTATGGCTACACCTTC | CASSIGGTGVFYGYTF
TRBJ2-5 | NA | NA | TRBV16 | TGTGCCAGCAACCGAGGGGGAGCTTCCCAAGAGACCCAGTACTTC | CASNRGGASQETQYF
TRBJ1-5 | TRBD1 | NA | TRBV28 | TGTGCCAGCAGTTTTGGCAGGGGGTATAGCAATCAGCCCCAGCATTTT | CASSFGRGYSNQPQHF
TRBJ2-7 | TRBD1 | NA | TRBV4-2 | TGTGCCAGCAGCCAAGATTGGGGGGCTGGACAGGGGGAGTACGAGCAGTACTTC | CASSQDWGAGQGEYEQYF